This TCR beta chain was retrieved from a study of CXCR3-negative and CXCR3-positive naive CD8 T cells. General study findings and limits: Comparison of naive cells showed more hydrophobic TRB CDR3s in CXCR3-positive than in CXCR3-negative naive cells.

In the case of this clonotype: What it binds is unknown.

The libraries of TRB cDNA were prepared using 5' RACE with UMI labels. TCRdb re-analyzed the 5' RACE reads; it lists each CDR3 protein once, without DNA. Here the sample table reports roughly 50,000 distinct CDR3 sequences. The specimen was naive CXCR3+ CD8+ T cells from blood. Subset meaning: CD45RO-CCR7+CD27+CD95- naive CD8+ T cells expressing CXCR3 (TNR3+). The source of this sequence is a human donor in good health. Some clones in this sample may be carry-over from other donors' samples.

CDR3 residues: CASSHPGDAVLNEQFF. This sequence joins TRBV14 and TRBJ2-1; lacking DNA, the TRBD1 call made by TCRdb goes unchecked. The CDR3 runs to 16 residues. The germline V gene has CDR1 SGHDN and CDR2 FVKESK. Full variable domain (remainder filled in from reference TRBV14 and TRBJ2-1): EAGVTQFPSHSVIEKGQTVTLRCDPISGHDNLYWYRRVMGKEIKFLLHFVKESKQDESGMPNNRFLAERTGGTYSTLKVQPAELEDSGVYFCASSHPGDAVLNEQFFGPGTRLTVL.